The entry below gives a single T cell receptor beta chain sequence along with its context. Germline lookup yields CDR1 MDHEN and CDR2 SYDVKM. The CDR3 is 13 residues long. J lost 7 bases, V lost 6 bases, and 6 bases had no gene match. Data came from immunoSEQ multiplex PCR; TCRdb stores just in-frame clones and leaves some out. Here the sample spans approximately 150,000 clones, around 83% being singletons. The data were taken from a study of blood T cell repertoires in COVID-19. Study context: Both acute and convalescent COVID-19 samples were obtained from the United States, Italy and Spain.

Specimen: peripheral blood. This sequence was found in an older woman with acute or convalescent COVID-19. The gene calls are TRBV28 and TRBJ2-4, with 7 bases identical to TRBD1. The CDR3 DNA follows: TGTGCCAGCAGCCTACAGGGGACGAACATTCAGTACTTC. Translated, it gives CASSLQGTNIQYF.